The rows below give T cell receptor beta chains drawn from one sample of a study of post-analysis software for immune sequencing data. Each CDR3 protein is one row after TCRdb ran MiXCR on the PCR reads. The sample carries fewer than 850,000 distinct CDR3 sequences, about half recorded once. Sequenced: blood. Source of these receptors: a girl between 5 and 17 years old with multiple sclerosis. CDR3s include the opening cysteine and the closing phenylalanine or tryptophan. The D gene is left open where the match is weak. Size is omitted from some rows. Given values are once, few, many or a class for expanded clones.

>few|NA|TRBJ2-4|TRBV4-3
TGCGCCAGCAGCCTCGCCTTCTCGGTTGTGAAAAACATTCAGTACTTC
CASSLAFSVVKNIQYF
>NA|NA|TRBJ1-2|TRBV7-9
NA
CASSFGPGSDTF
>once|NA|TRBJ2-1|TRBV5-1
TGCGCCAGCAGCTTGGACAGATCTAGCAATGAGCAGTTCTTC
CASSLDRSSNEQFF
>NA|TRBD1|TRBJ2-3|TRBV29-1
TGCAGCGTTGAGGGGACTGACAGGGGACGTGCAGATACGCAGTATTTT
CSVEGTDRGRADTQYF
>few|NA|TRBJ1-4|TRBV30
TGTGCCTGGAGTGGAGGGAATGAAAAACTGTTTTTT
CAWSGGNEKLFF
>NA|NA|TRBJ2-7|TRBV29-1
TGCAGCGTTGGAAGGGACTTATCCTACGAGCAGTACTTC
CSVGRDLSYEQYF
>few|NA|TRBJ2-3|TRBV20-1
TGCAGTGCTAGCGGACCCACAGATACGCAGTATTTT
CSASGPTDTQYF
>few|NA|TRBJ1-1|TRBV27
TGTGCCAGCAGTTTTTTGGGGGTAACTGTAGCTTTCTTT
CASSFLGVTVAFF
>NA|NA|TRBJ2-1|TRBV9
TGTGCCAGCAGCGATAATCCCCCAGGATACAGGAGCAATGAGCAGTTCTTC
CASSDNPPGYRSNEQFF
>few|NA|TRBJ2-7|TRBV20-1
TGCAGTGCTAGAGGTGGTTTAACAACCTACGAGCAGTACTTC
CSARGGLTTYEQYF
>few|NA|TRBJ2-7|TRBV30
TGTGCCTGGAGTGTACGCCAGGGCCAGCAGTACTTC
CAWSVRQGQQYF
>few|NA|TRBJ2-7|TRBV5-5
TGTGCCAGCAGCGATGGCCTCGGAAAGGTGTACGAGCAGTACTTC
CASSDGLGKVYEQYF
>NA|NA|TRBJ1-1|TRBV12-3/TRBV12-4
TGTGCCAGCAGTCTCTACCTTGTCGGTCGAGGCACTGAAGCTTTCTTT
CASSLYLVGRGTEAFF
>few|TRBD2|TRBJ2-1|TRBV14
TGTGCCAGCAGATTGACGGGAGGTAACAATGAGCAGTTCTTC
CASRLTGGNNEQFF
>NA|NA|TRBJ2-3|TRBV3-1
TGTGCCAGCAGCCAAGAGGTTGGGTCCACAGATACGCAGTATTTT
CASSQEVGSTDTQYF
>NA|NA|TRBJ1-2|TRBV7-2
TGTGCCAGCAGCCTAAATCGTATGACGGCGCGTAACTATGGCTACACCTTC
CASSLNRMTARNYGYTF
>few|TRBD1|TRBJ2-7|TRBV7-8
TGTGCCAGCAGGGGACAGGAGTACGAGCAGTACTTC
CASRGQEYEQYF
>NA|TRBD2|TRBJ2-7|TRBV7-3
TGTGCCAGCAGCTTAACTGCAGCGGGAGGGCCCCACGAGCAGTACTTC
CASSLTAAGGPHEQYF
>NA|TRBD2|TRBJ2-3|TRBV29-1
TGCAGCGTTGAAGTCGCGGGAGGGAGCACAGATACGCAGTATTTT
CSVEVAGGSTDTQYF
>NA|TRBD1|TRBJ2-3|TRBV24-1
TGTGCCACCAGTGATCAGGACAGGGGAGCGAGCACAGATACGCAGTATTTT
CATSDQDRGASTDTQYF
>NA|NA|TRBJ2-6|TRBV7-3
TGTGCCAGCAGCTTAGTCGCCTCTGGGGCCAACGTCCTGACTTTC
CASSLVASGANVLTF
>few|TRBD2|TRBJ2-7|TRBV6-5
TGTGCCAGCAGTGGGGGACTAGAGCATTCCTACGAGCAGTACTTC
CASSGGLEHSYEQYF
>NA|TRBD2|TRBJ2-7|TRBV2
TGTGCCAGCGTGACTAGCGGGTTCTACGAGCAGTACTTC
CASVTSGFYEQYF
>NA|NA|TRBJ2-3|TRBV25-1
TGTGCCAGCAGTGAAGCCCAAGATTCTAGCACAGATACGCAGTATTTT
CASSEAQDSSTDTQYF
>few|TRBD2|TRBJ2-1|TRBV29-1
TGCAGCGTTGTTGGGGGGGATGAGCAGTTCTTC
CSVVGGDEQFF
>NA|TRBD2|TRBJ2-3|TRBV28
TGTGCCAGCAGTCACAACGCGGGAGCCCACAAGGATACGCAGTATTTT
CASSHNAGAHKDTQYF
>NA|TRBD2|TRBJ2-3|TRBV20-1
TGCAGTGCTAGAGGGACTAGCGGCCTCACAGATACGCAGTATTTT
CSARGTSGLTDTQYF
>few|TRBD1|TRBJ1-5|TRBV4-3
TGCGCCAGCAGCCAAGATTCAGGGGGGAATCAGCCCCAGCATTTT
CASSQDSGGNQPQHF
>NA|TRBD2|TRBJ2-1|TRBV11-1
TGTGCCAGCAGCTTAAACCCCTCACCTTGGTTAGGGGAGGGAGTGAGCTCCTACAATGAGCAGTTCTTC
CASSLNPSPWLGEGVSSYNEQFF
>NA|NA|TRBJ2-7|TRBV7-2
TGTGCCAGCGGCACGCCACTAGTTTCCTACGAGCAGTACTTC
CASGTPLVSYEQYF
>NA|TRBD2|TRBJ2-1|TRBV24-1
TGTGCCACCAGTGACGCTACTAGCGCTGAGCAGTTCTTC
CATSDATSAEQFF
>few|NA|TRBJ2-6|TRBV7-9
TGTGCCAGCAGCCTTCCTATCTCTGGGGCCAACGTCCTGACTTTC
CASSLPISGANVLTF
>NA|NA|TRBJ1-1|TRBV6-1
TGTGCCAGCAGGGACAGTAAGAACACTGAAGCTTTCTTT
CASRDSKNTEAFF
>few|NA|TRBJ2-7|TRBV7-3
TGTGCCAGCAGCTTAAACCGGGGAGGCGAGCAGTACTTC
CASSLNRGGEQYF
>NA|TRBD1|TRBJ2-5|TRBV10-3
TGTGCCATCAGTGCACAGGGGATACACCAAGAGACCCAGTACTTC
CAISAQGIHQETQYF
>NA|NA|TRBJ1-4|TRBV7-2
TGTGCCAGCAGCTTAGCTGGGTTAGGCGGAGGCGGACATGCAACTAATGAAAAACTGTTTTTT
CASSLAGLGGGGHATNEKLFF
>few|NA|TRBJ2-7|TRBV12-3/TRBV12-4
TGTGCCAGCAGTCCCCGTCGACTTACCTACGAGCAGTACTTC
CASSPRRLTYEQYF
>once|NA|TRBJ2-5|TRBV13
TGTGCCAGCAGCTTTCTGGTAGGGGAGCAGTACTTC
CASSFLVGEQYF
>few|NA|TRBJ2-7|TRBV6-1
TGTGCCAGCAGTGAAACAATAACTATGGACACCGGGCAGGACGAGCAGTACTTC
CASSETITMDTGQDEQYF
>few|NA|TRBJ2-1|TRBV29-1
TGCAGCGTTGGAGTCAGGGGTATGGGCAATGAGCAGTTCTTC
CSVGVRGMGNEQFF
>NA|TRBD1|TRBJ2-1|TRBV12-3/TRBV12-4
TGTGCCAGCACCGCTCGGATCCGGGACAGCGGATACAATAAGCAGTTCTTC
CASTARIRDSGYNKQFF
>NA|TRBD2|TRBJ2-5|TRBV4-2
TGTGCCAGCAGCCAAATTACTAGCGGGCAAGAGACCCAGTACTTC
CASSQITSGQETQYF
>NA|TRBD2|TRBJ2-3|TRBV5-1
TGCGCCAGCAGCGACGACGGGAGGGCCACAGATACGCAGTATTTT
CASSDDGRATDTQYF
>NA|NA|TRBJ1-5|TRBV5-1
TGCGCCAGCAGCCTCGATCCAACTGGGCAGCCCCAGCATTTT
CASSLDPTGQPQHF
>NA|NA|TRBJ2-3|TRBV3-1
TGTGCCAGCAGCCAAGGGGTTGCACAGCGGCTAGATACGCAGTATTTT
CASSQGVAQRLDTQYF
>NA|NA|TRBJ2-3|TRBV5-1
TGCGCCAGCAGCTTAGGACGGGAGAAGAACACAGATACGCAGTATTTT
CASSLGREKNTDTQYF
>NA|NA|TRBJ2-7|TRBV5-1
TGCGCCAGCAGCTCCCGGGACAGAACAACTAGCGGATTCCCCTACGAGCAGTACTTC
CASSSRDRTTSGFPYEQYF
>NA|NA|TRBJ1-2|TRBV19
TGTGCCAGTCTCACCCGGTCAACTAACTATGGCTACACCTTC
CASLTRSTNYGYTF
>NA|TRBD2|TRBJ2-6|TRBV13
TGTGCCAGCAGCCCCCACCGACTAGCGCCGAGCTCTGGGGCCAACGTCCTGACTTTC
CASSPHRLAPSSGANVLTF
>NA|TRBD2|TRBJ2-1|TRBV29-1
TGCAGCGTTGCTGCGGGAGCCCTTGAGCAGTTCTTC
CSVAAGALEQFF
>once|TRBD1|TRBJ1-4|TRBV5-5
TGTGCCAGCAGCCCAGGACAGGGGCGGGTTGCAACTAATGAAAAACTGTTTTTT
CASSPGQGRVATNEKLFF